The T cell receptor beta chain under discussion was sequenced for a study of blood T cells in healthy people across ages. Germline-derived CDR1 and CDR2 are MNHEY and SVGEGT. V was pared by 6 bases and J by 8 bases, with 16 bases between. This CDR3 is built from 14 residues. Every participating donor contributed around 9.5 milliliters of peripheral blood through a draw. Alongside a J-beta primer mix, a sample-barcoded 5' primer served in a second PCR lasting roughly 6 to 11 cycles. The template-switch adaptor was a 5' adaptor with 12 random nucleotides. It tagged each cDNA molecule. TCRdb ran MiXCR on the 5' RACE reads and lists one entry per CDR3 protein. The sample contains under 950,000 distinct CDR3 sequences, 22% of which appear only once.

This TCR was sampled from a man in his 70s in good health. The chain recombines TRBV6-2 or TRBV6-3 with TRBJ1-4; D possibly corresponds to TRBD1 (5 bases). The sample was blood. The CDR3 loop is CASSLGQLGEKLFF. CDR3 in DNA: TGTGCCAGCAGCCTTGGACAACTCGGGGAAAAACTGTTTTTT.